A single sample gave rise to the 13 T cell receptor beta chains below, sequenced in a study of PD-1 blockade in classical Hodgkin lymphoma. Clones were read by immunoSEQ multiplex PCR, and TCRdb kept only the in-frame ones, dropping some. Seen here are tens of thousands of clones, more than 85% observed once, and the top ten hold approximately 0.3%. The time point denotes: cycle 4 day 1 (C4D1), after more than 5 weeks of nivolumab. Every patient relapsed after autologous stem cell transplantation, and brentuximab vedotin exposure varied. By magnetic negative selection, CD4+ T cells were purified from thawed PBMCs. Sequencing was performed on CD4+ T cells from blood, taken before the fourth cycle of nivolumab. The source of these receptors is a human donor with classical Hodgkin lymphoma.

The chain has TRBV5-1 and TRBJ1-1, with 9 nucleotides matching TRBD1. CDR3 size: 14 residues. Germline loops: CDR1 SGHRS, CDR2 YFSETQ. Trimming took 7 bases from V and 6 from J; bases not matched to a gene: 10. CDR3 amino acids: CASGFGTGSPEAFF. The CDR3 nucleotides are TGCGCCAGCGGTTTCGGGACAGGGTCGCCTGAAGCTTTCTTT.

V gene TRBV27 combines with J gene TRBJ2-5, with D perhaps TRBD2 (5 bases). V was shortened by 6 bases and J by 1 base, with 18 bases between the two germline ends. The CDR3 is 16 amino acids. CDR1 and CDR2 from the germline V gene are MNHEY and SMNVEV (reference sequence). The DNA of the CDR3 is TGTGCCAGCAGGGGGTTTGGGGAGACGGTCCAAGAGACCCAGTACTTC. Translating gives CASRGFGETVQETQYF.

This clone was found a few times. CDR3 amino acids: CASSLAAAGANYGYTF. CDR3 nucleotide sequence: TGCGCCAGCAGCTTGGCCGCGGCAGGGGCCAACTATGGCTACACCTTC. This rearrangement joins TRBV5-1 to TRBJ1-2; weak D call: TRBD1 (6 bases). The CDR3 has 16 amino acids. The V end was cut by 0 bases, the J end by 2 bases, with 14 bases between. Germline V gene lookup returns CDR1 SGHRS and CDR2 YFSETQ.

Here the CDR3 reads CASSYLDTEQYF. CDR3 nucleotide sequence: TGTGCCAGCAGTTACCTTGATACCGAGCAGTACTTC. The gene calls are TRBV6-6 and TRBJ2-7; D is uncertain. The CDR3 totals 12 residues. Trimming left V 2 bases short and J 6 bases short, with 8 bases between. Germline CDR1 MNHNY, CDR2 SVGAGI (reference sequence).

The rearrangement joins TRBV21-1 to TRBJ1-1; the table's D call of TRBD1 was not tested on the DNA. TRBV21-1 is tagged as a pseudogene. This CDR3 is built from 16 residues. The CDR3 sequence: CASSKVDRGGETEAFF. DNA of the CDR3: TGTGCCAGCAGCAAAGTCGACAGGGGCGGGGAGACTGAAGCTTTCTTT.

Only a few counts were recorded for this clone. CDR3 bases: TGCGCCAGCAGCTTGGAAGGGAACTATGGCTACACCTTC. Translation: CASSLEGNYGYTF. The genes are TRBV5-1 and TRBJ1-2; D gene ambiguous. Germline V CDR1 and CDR2: SGHRS, YFSETQ. CDR3 size: 13 residues. Trimming took 0 bases from V and 2 from J, leaving 5 bases between them.

The rearrangement joins TRBV27 to TRBJ1-5; D is possibly TRBD1 (5 bases). The V gene's germline CDR1 is MNHEY and CDR2 SMNVEV (reference sequence). V was clipped by 5 bases and J by 6 bases, with 17 bases between them. This CDR3 spans 15 amino acids. This CDR3 is CASSAGAGVGQPQHF. CDR3 coding DNA: TGTGCCAGCAGTGCCGGGGCGGGAGTTGGTCAGCCCCAGCATTTT.

This clone has more than one count but fewer than ten. The chain combines TRBV6-5 with TRBJ1-2; no firm D call. The V gene's germline CDR1 is MNHEY and CDR2 SVGAGI. The CDR3 loop spans 15 amino acids. V dropped 6 bases and J dropped 6 bases, with 20 bases sitting between them. The chain's CDR3 is CASSSSFTGSHGYTF. The CDR3 region has the DNA TGTGCCAGCAGCTCCTCATTTACGGGGAGCCATGGCTACACCTTC.

V and J are TRBV7-2 and TRBJ1-2, with D possibly being TRBD1 (6 bases). Germline V gene lookup returns CDR1 SGHTA and CDR2 FQGNSA. There are 17 residues in the CDR3. Trimming pared 5 bases from V and 2 bases from J, leaving 21 bases between. CDR3 in DNA: TGTGCCAGCAGCCCCCGGATTGGGGGACAACTAAACTATGGCTACACCTTC. This translates into CASSPRIGGQLNYGYTF.

The J gene is TRBJ2-5, the V gene TRBV6-1; TRBD1 agrees at 7 bases. The germline gives CDR1 MNHNS, CDR2 SASEGT. Trimming at V came to 6 bases and at J to 5 bases, leaving 9 bases not matched to a gene. The CDR3 length is 14 residues. The CDR3 DNA reads TGTGCCAGCAGGGGTTCGACAGGGCGGGAGACCCAGTACTTC. It specifies CASRGSTGRETQYF.

The chain uses TRBV7-6 and TRBJ2-1; D may correspond to TRBD1 or TRBD2 (5 bases each). V gave up 3 bases and J gave up 12 bases, with 12 bases separating them. Germline V gives CDR1 SGHVS, CDR2 FNYEAQ. This CDR3 has 12 residues. CDR3 sequence: CASSLGDSGQFF. In nucleotides, the CDR3 is TGTGCCAGCAGCTTGGGAGACAGCGGGCAGTTCTTC.

The V gene is TRBV5-6, the J gene TRBJ2-7, with D unclear. Per the germline V gene, CDR1 is SGHDT and CDR2 is YYEEEE. V dropped 3 bases and J dropped 0 bases, with 13 bases sitting between them. The CDR3 totals 15 residues. For the CDR3, the DNA is TGTGCCAGCAGCTCCCTCCGAAGAAGCTCCTACGAGCAGTACTTC. It encodes CASSSLRRSSYEQYF.

This clone has only one observation. V and J are TRBV27 and TRBJ1-2; 9 bases map to TRBD1. The CDR3 runs to 16 residues. The trim removed 3 bases at V and 4 bases at J, leaving 9 bases unmatched. Germline assignment: CDR1 MNHEY and CDR2 SMNVEV (reference sequence). The CDR3 sequence: CASSLFAGQGIYGYTF. As DNA, the CDR3 is TGTGCCAGCAGTTTGTTCGCGGGACAGGGTATCTATGGCTACACCTTC.